This TCR beta chain was sequenced for a study of Graves' ophthalmopathy and Graves' hyperthyroidism. Study-wide points: For separating ophthalmopathy from stable hyperthyroidism, a 13-signature model gave around 86% sensitivity and approximately 76% specificity. Most thyroid clonotypes expanded beyond 0.001 frequency were also found in blood.

RNA served as the template for amplifying TCR beta CDR3 regions. Investigators did first-round RT-PCR with HTBI primers, then second-round multiplex PCR. TCRdb called the multiplex PCR reads again in MiXCR, with one record for every CDR3 protein. The table records 400,000 or so distinct CDR3 sequences, about 18% of them present only once. After removal of 2 bases from V and 10 bases from J, the junction contained 12 bases not matched to a gene. Germline V gene data show CDR1 as MNHEY and CDR2 as SVGEGT. CDR3 size: 17 residues. This clonotype was detected ten times or more. The antigen remains unidentified. Certain patients, namely those with other autoimmune diseases, uncontrolled infections, pregnancy or lactation, were excluded. The PBMCs originated from more than 8 ml of fresh peripheral blood.

The sequencing input was peripheral blood. The chain couples TRBV6-2 or TRBV6-3 to TRBJ1-6, with 9 bases matching TRBD1. The TCR sequence derives from an adult woman with stable Graves' hyperthyroidism. DNA of the CDR3: TGTGCCAGCAGTTACCGCGGACTACAGGGGGCGCGGTCACCCCTCCACTTT. Protein sequence: CASSYRGLQGARSPLHF.